The 9 T cell receptor beta chains below were found in one sample sequenced in a study of T cells in Graves' hyperthyroidism and ophthalmopathy. Amplification targeted TCR beta CDR3 regions from RNA transcripts. The primer set for the first-round RT-PCR of the TCR CDR3 was HTBI. MiXCR, applied by TCRdb to the multiplex PCR reads, yields one record per CDR3 protein. In the table there are about 250,000 distinct CDR3 sequences, approximately 24% of which are singletons. Sequenced sample: blood. The receptor set was obtained from a middle-aged woman with Graves' ophthalmopathy.

This clonotype occurred many times. The chain recombines TRBV5-1 with TRBJ1-5; unclear D gene. CDR1 SGHRS and CDR2 YFSETQ come from the germline V gene. This CDR3 region has 14 residues. Trimming left V 1 base short and J 2 bases short, with 7 bases between. CDR3 coding DNA: TGCGCCAGCAGCTTGTGGGGAGGCAATCAGCCCCAGCATTTT. This sequence encodes CASSLWGGNQPQHF.

This clonotype was seen many times. The gene calls are TRBV7-6 and TRBJ2-2; D ambiguous. This CDR3 has 13 residues. The germline V and J ends were trimmed by 0 bases and 7 bases, with 6 bases remaining between them. Germline loops: CDR1 SGHVS, CDR2 FNYEAQ. Here the CDR3 reads CASSLALGGELFF. DNA for the CDR3: TGTGCCAGCAGCTTAGCGTTGGGCGGGGAGCTGTTTTTT.

This clonotype showed up many times. The chain employs TRBV28 and TRBJ1-1; 10 bases map to TRBD1. This CDR3 comprises 16 residues. The J segment lost 8 bases and the V segment lost 7 bases, leaving 16 bases of the junction unmatched. The germline gives CDR1 MDHEN, CDR2 SYDVKM. For the CDR3, the DNA is TGTGCCAGCAAACCCCACACGAGACAGGGGGCGGTGGAAGCTTTCTTT. Translating gives CASKPHTRQGAVEAFF.

This clonotype has a count of ten or more. This chain links TRBV12-3 or TRBV12-4 with TRBJ1-5; TRBD1 matches at 8 bases. The J segment lost 5 bases and the V segment lost 5 bases, leaving 8 bases of the junction unmatched. CDR3 length: 15 amino acids. CDR3 sequence: CASSTTGGRDQPQHF. The CDR3 DNA reads TGTGCCAGCAGTACCACAGGGGGTCGTGATCAGCCCCAGCATTTT.

This clonotype was observed many times. The V call is TRBV27, the J call TRBJ2-7; tentative D call: TRBD1 (5 bases). V was cut by 5 bases and J by 4 bases, with 15 bases left in between. The CDR3 sequence is 14 residues long. The germline CDR1 and CDR2 sequences are MNHEY and SMNVEV (reference sequence). The CDR3 here is CASSPTVFPYEQYF. The CDR3 nucleotides are TGTGCCAGCAGTCCGACAGTTTTCCCTTACGAGCAGTACTTC.

This clonotype was recorded at least ten times. The rearrangement joins TRBV19 to TRBJ2-6; D remains ambiguous. The CDR3 is 12 amino acids. Germline values: CDR1 LNHDA, CDR2 SQIVND (reference sequence). V was trimmed by 8 bases and J by 0 bases, leaving 2 bases between them. The CDR3 region is CASGSGANVLTF. The CDR3 DNA sequence: TGTGCCAGTGGCTCTGGGGCCAACGTCCTGACTTTC.

There are many counts of this clonotype. The V and J genes are TRBV6-5 and TRBJ1-1, with 7 bases fitting TRBD1. This CDR3 contains 16 residues. Trimming at V came to 5 bases and at J to 0 bases, leaving 9 bases not matched to a gene. Germline CDR1 reads MNHEY; CDR2 reads SVGAGI. CDR3 residues: CASSNQGVAMNTEAFF. CDR3 nucleotide sequence: TGTGCCAGCAGTAACCAGGGGGTAGCCATGAACACTGAAGCTTTCTTT.

This clonotype was counted at least ten times. V gene TRBV19 combines with J gene TRBJ1-2, with D hard to call. The CDR3 runs 14 residues. CDR1 and CDR2 from the germline V gene are LNHDA and SQIVND (reference sequence). The germline V and J ends were trimmed by 4 bases and 0 bases, with 9 bases remaining between them. CDR3 loop: CASSTRYSNYGYTF. CDR3 coding DNA: TGTGCCAGTAGTACCCGGTACTCTAACTATGGCTACACCTTC.

A remark on this clonotype: Being one base from a much bigger clone, this may be a read error. The chain joins TRBV28 to TRBJ2-7, with 14 positions matching TRBD2. Germline V gene data show CDR1 as MDHEN and CDR2 as SYDVKM. This CDR3 contains 15 residues. With V trimmed by 5 bases and J by 2 bases, 2 bases remained unmatched. CDR3 DNA: TGTGCCAGCAGTGGGACTAGCGGGGGTGCCTACGAGCAGTACTTC. Its translation: CASSGTSGGAYEQYF.